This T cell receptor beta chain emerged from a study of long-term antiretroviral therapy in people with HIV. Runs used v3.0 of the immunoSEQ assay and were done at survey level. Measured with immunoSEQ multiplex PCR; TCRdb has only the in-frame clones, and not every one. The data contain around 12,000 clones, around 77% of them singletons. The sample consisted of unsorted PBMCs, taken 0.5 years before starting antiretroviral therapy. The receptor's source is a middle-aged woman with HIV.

CDR3 DNA: TGTGCCAGCAGCTTAGCGACAGGGGGGACCGGGGAGCTGTTTTTT. Its protein is CASSLATGGTGELFF. The rearrangement uses TRBV7-2 and TRBJ2-2; 9 positions match TRBD1. The length of the CDR3 is 15 residues. The junction had 1 base not matched to a gene; V was cut back by 0 bases and J by 5 bases. Germline V CDR1 and CDR2: SGHTA, FQGNSA. Combining the CDR3 with reference TRBV7-2 and TRBJ2-2 gives the whole variable domain GAGVSQSPSNKVTEKGKDVELRCDPISGHTALYWYRQSLGQGLEFLIYFQGNSAPDKSGLPSDRFSAERTGGSVSTLTIQRTQQEDSAVYLCASSLATGGTGELFFGEGSRLTVL.